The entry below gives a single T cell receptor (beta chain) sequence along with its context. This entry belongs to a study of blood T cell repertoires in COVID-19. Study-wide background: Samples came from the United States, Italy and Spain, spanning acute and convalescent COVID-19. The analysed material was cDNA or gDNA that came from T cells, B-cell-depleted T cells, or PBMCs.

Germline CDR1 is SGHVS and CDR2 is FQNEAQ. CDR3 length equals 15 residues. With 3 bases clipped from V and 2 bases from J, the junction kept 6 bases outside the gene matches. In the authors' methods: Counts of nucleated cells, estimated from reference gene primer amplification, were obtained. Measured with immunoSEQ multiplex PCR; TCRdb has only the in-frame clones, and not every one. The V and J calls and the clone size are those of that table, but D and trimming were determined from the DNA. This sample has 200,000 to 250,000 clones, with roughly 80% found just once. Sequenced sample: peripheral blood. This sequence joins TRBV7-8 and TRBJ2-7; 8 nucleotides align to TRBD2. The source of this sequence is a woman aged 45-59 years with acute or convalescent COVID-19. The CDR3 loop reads CASSFDREGAYEQYF. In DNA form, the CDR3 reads TGTGCCAGCAGCTTCGACCGGGAGGGCGCCTACGAGCAGTACTTC.